This T cell receptor (beta chain) was sequenced for a study of siplizumab effects on memory and regulatory T cells. About this clone itself: No antigen is known for it. The same CDR3 also results from other DNA sequences found in this sample.

TCRdb's table, derived via immunoSEQ multiplex PCR, lists solely in-frame clones and lacks some. The sample shows more than 45,000 clones, around 97% of them seen only once. Trimming pared 6 bases from V and 2 bases from J, leaving 23 bases between. The CDR3 loop spans 17 amino acids. CDR1 is SGHTA and CDR2 is FQGTGA in the germline V gene. Study-wide points: Many proliferating CD4+ or CD8+ clones remained unclassified. Roughly 75-96% of them could not be assigned either a naive or a memory phenotype.

The sequenced sample was naive CD4+ T cells sorted from blood. This sequence joins TRBV7-3 and TRBJ2-7; D might be TRBD2 (7 bases). This TCR derives from a human donor in good health. This CDR3 is CASRIPIGGGGTYEQYF. The CDR3 DNA reads TGTGCCAGCAGAATTCCAATTGGGGGGGGCGGTACCTACGAGCAGTACTTC.